This is a list of T cell receptor beta chains from one sample in a study of shared clonotypes between healthy human individuals. Using immunoSEQ multiplex PCR, the repertoire was profiled, and TCRdb retains in-frame clones only, with some absent. The data show about 820,000 clones, 92% seen once. The sequencing input was naive CD8+ T cells sorted from blood. These TCRs come from a man aged 25-45 years in good health. CDR3s leave out the opening cysteine and the closing phenylalanine or tryptophan. The order of the fields is V gene, CDR3 length, J gene, CDR3 protein.

>TRBV4-3|12|TRBJ2-3
ASSVRFQGNTQY
>TRBV30|12|TRBJ2-3
AWSRTGGTDTQY
>TRBV5-8|12|TRBJ2-2
ASSPLAGAGELF
>TRBV19|12|TRBJ2-1
ASSILGSGNEQF
>TRBV28|14|TRBJ2-7
ASSLVRTSGLWEQY
>TRBV27|10|TRBJ1-1
ASRTVNTEAF
>TRBV28|12|TRBJ2-1
ASSISPRGYEQF
>TRBV27|13|TRBJ2-7
ASSPTAGALGEQY
>TRBV28|13|TRBJ2-3
ASSLWSGKTDTQY
>TRBV4-3|13|TRBJ1-1
ASSRETGTPAEAF
>TRBV6-6|10|TRBJ2-3
ASSYTTDTQY
>TRBV7-6|16|TRBJ2-2
ASSLVLAGPTRGGELF
>TRBV11-1|14|TRBJ2-6
ASSLGKTSGANVLT
>TRBV27|12|TRBJ2-7
ASSTRGRSYEQY
>TRBV14|17|TRBJ1-2
ASSPILTGDRTYNYGYT
>TRBV6-1|11|TRBJ2-7
ASSYTGSYEQY
>TRBV6-1|12|TRBJ1-2
ASSESALSYGYT
>TRBV6-6|10|TRBJ2-3
ASSFSVDTQY
>TRBV5-4|16|TRBJ1-2
ASTPRMLRSMANYGYT
>TRBV5-1|12|TRBJ2-7
ASSSGQGRAEQY
>TRBV7-3|13|TRBJ2-2
ASSTPGTEAGELF
>TRBV15|15|TRBJ2-3
ATSRRETGILTDTQY
>TRBV9|14|TRBJ2-7
ASSSKSGLTTYEQY
>TRBV19|11|TRBJ2-1
ASSTGRRDEQF
>TRBV6-6|13|TRBJ2-7
ASSQGAGGSYEQY
>TRBV6-5|13|TRBJ2-7
ASSYSTRGEMEQY